The T cell receptor beta chain described here comes from a study of yellow fever vaccine responses in identical twins. Study results and limitations: Twins' vaccine T cell response reportedly gave the appearance of partial convergence and partial personalization.

This clonotype was seen a few times. Antigen: not known. This CDR3 region has 15 residues. Trimming stripped 4 bases from V and 2 bases from J, with 15 bases between. CDR1 and CDR2 from the germline V gene are SGHTA and FQGTGA. TCRdb recomputed calls from the RT-PCR reads with MiXCR, one row per CDR3 protein. The top ten hold approximately 10% of the sample, which has more than 950 distinct CDR3 sequences, about nine tenths seen once. The receptor was derived from a female donor who received the yellow fever vaccine. The material was T cells from blood (PBMCs), unsorted or a sorted subset (not recorded which), obtained before or after yellow fever vaccination (not recorded which). This chain uses TRBV7-3 with TRBJ2-7, with D possibly TRBD2 on 5 matching bases. CDR3 loop: CASSSQAGGAYEQYV. In DNA, the CDR3 is TGTGCCAGCAGCTCTCAGGCGGGCGGAGCCTACGAGCAGTACGTC.